This passage covers 24 T cell receptor beta chains from one sample sequenced in a study of CD8+CD57+ T cells in acquired aplastic anemia. It was genomic DNA that served as the template for profiling TCR beta VDJ and CDR3. TCRdb reanalysed the reads using MiXCR and keeps one entry per CDR3 protein. The data show 200,000 to 250,000 distinct CDR3 sequences, almost 35% seen once. The sample taken for sequencing was sorted CD4+, CD8+, or CD8+CD57+ T cells (not recorded which) from PBMCs. These receptors came from a human donor in good health, serving as a control.

This clonotype has a count of ten or more. DNA for the CDR3: TGTGCCAGCAGCCTAATCACAGATACGCAGTATTTT. Translating it yields CASSLITDTQYF. J is TRBJ2-3 and V is TRBV7-9; no clear D. CDR1 and CDR2 from the germline V gene are SEHNR and FQNEAQ (reference sequence). The CDR3 has 12 amino acids. The V end was cut by 5 bases, the J end by 2 bases, with 5 bases between.

This clonotype was detected a few times. This sequence joins TRBV4-2 and TRBJ1-6; possible D gene TRBD1, 6 bases. CDR3 length: 18 residues. The V gene lost 4 bases and the J gene lost 0 bases, with 16 bases spanning the gap. CDR1 is LGHNA and CDR2 is YNFKEQ in the germline V gene. CDR3 nucleotide sequence: TGTGCCAGCAGCCCGGGGCCGGGACAAAGCTCCTATAATTCACCCCTCCACTTT. As protein: CASSPGPGQSSYNSPLHF.

This clonotype was seen ten or more times. The V gene is TRBV20-1, the J gene TRBJ2-5, with D unresolved. The CDR3 covers 16 residues. Germline assignment: CDR1 DFQATT and CDR2 SNEGSKA (reference sequence). Trimming removed 0 bases from V and 0 bases from J, with 14 bases in between. The CDR3 sequence is CSARDRLTWYQETQYF. The CDR3 region has the DNA TGCAGTGCTAGAGATCGGCTGACCTGGTACCAAGAGACCCAGTACTTC.

A word on this clonotype: Given the absence of the conserved phenylalanine or tryptophan at the CDR3 end, a read error is likely. The chain links TRBV5-1 to TRBJ1-2, with 8 bases fitting TRBD1. The V and J ends lost 3 bases and 4 bases, in that order; junction bases with no gene match: 5. Germline CDR1 is SGHRS and CDR2 is YFSETQ. CDR3 length: 14 residues. The CDR3 region is CASSSPTGGYGYTL. CDR3 DNA sequence: TGCGCCAGCAGCTCACCCACAGGGGGCTATGGCTACACCCTC.

The chain carries TRBV5-1 and TRBJ1-1; a weak D match, TRBD1 (5 bases). CDR1 and CDR2 (germline): SGHRS, YFSETQ. The ends were cut back, 2 bases at V and 1 base at J, with 9 bases in the middle. This CDR3 region has 14 residues. The CDR3 DNA reads as TGCGCCAGCAGCTTCGGGGGATCGAACACTGAAGCTTTCTTT. This gives the protein CASSFGGSNTEAFF.

The gene calls are TRBV15 and TRBJ2-7; the match to TRBD2 covers 11 bases. V lost 0 bases, J lost 2 bases, and 3 bases stayed unmatched. The CDR3 is made up of 16 amino acids. Germline V gives CDR1 LNHNV, CDR2 YYDKDF (reference sequence). The CDR3, as DNA: TGTGCCACCAGCAGAGAACAGACTAGCGGGACCTACGAGCAGTACTTC. Amino acid sequence: CATSREQTSGTYEQYF.

Of note for this clonotype: The CDR3 does not end in the conserved phenylalanine or tryptophan, so this is likely a read error. Because the CDR3's place on the DNA is in doubt, the DNA is left out and the CDR3 is given as listed by TCRdb. The chain recombines TRBV19 with TRBJ2-7; the DNA was not compared with TRBD1, the D call given in the table. The CDR3 is 9 residues long, counting both termini. Germline CDR1 LNHDA, CDR2 SQIVND (reference sequence). The chain's CDR3 is CASSIGTGI.

The chain carries TRBV29-1 and TRBJ1-6; no clear D. The V gene lost 4 bases and the J gene lost 8 bases, with 12 bases spanning the gap. The CDR3 has 13 amino acids. Germline assignment: CDR1 SQVTM and CDR2 ANQGSEA. Written as DNA, the CDR3 is TGCAGCGTTGGGGTTACTCGCGATTCACCCCTCCACTTT. Protein sequence: CSVGVTRDSPLHF.

In its sample, this clonotype was seen many times. The chain combines TRBV2 with TRBJ1-1, with no clear D. Trimming shortened V by 9 bases and J by 1 base, and 3 bases separated the two germline ends. Germline loops: CDR1 SNHLY, CDR2 FYNNEI. The CDR3 has 10 residues. The CDR3 spells CASKNTEAFF. For the CDR3, the DNA is TGTGCCAGTAAGAACACTGAAGCTTTCTTT.

This clonotype was counted many times. The chain uses TRBV9 and TRBJ2-3; D not certain. The CDR3 contains 13 residues. Looked up from germline, CDR1 is SGDLS and CDR2 is YYNGEE. The germline V and J ends were trimmed by 2 bases and 2 bases, with 6 bases remaining between them. This CDR3 reads CASSVVHTDTQYF. The CDR3 nucleotides are TGTGCCAGCAGCGTGGTACACACAGATACGCAGTATTTT.

Here the CDR3 DNA reads TGTGCCATCGGCGGCCGCACAGATACGCAGTATTTT. Translation gives CAIGGRTDTQYF. The V and J genes are TRBV10-3 and TRBJ2-3, with no clear D. CDR1 and CDR2 from the germline V gene are ENHRY and SYGVKD. The CDR3 spans 12 residues. The V end was cut by 8 bases, the J end by 1 base, with 7 bases between.

In the case of this clonotype: This sequence may be a read error, since a much larger clone differs from it by one base. The V and J genes are TRBV6-5 and TRBJ1-2, with D unresolved. The CDR3 is 13 amino acids. Germline V gene lookup returns CDR1 MNHEY and CDR2 SVGAGI. Trimming took off 2 bases at V and 10 bases at J, with 14 bases between the two ends. CDR3 residues: CASSYPDGSVYTF. The CDR3 nucleotides read TGTGCCAGCAGTTACCCGGACGGGAGTGTCTACACCTTC.

This clonotype was observed many times. This chain joins TRBV7-9 and TRBJ2-2, with 10 bases lining up with TRBD2. The CDR3 is 15 residues long. With V trimmed by 4 bases and J by 8 bases, 7 bases remained unmatched. The V gene's germline CDR1 is SEHNR and CDR2 FQNEAQ (reference sequence). The CDR3 spells CASSSKREGWGELFF. The CDR3 DNA is TGTGCCAGCAGCTCGAAGCGGGAGGGATGGGGGGAGCTGTTTTTT.

As for this clonotype: A much larger clonotype is one base distant, so this may be a read error. The J gene is TRBJ2-7, the V gene TRBV24-1, with D perhaps assigned TRBD1 or TRBD2 (5 bases each). Trimming pared 1 base from V and 6 bases from J, leaving 12 bases between. This CDR3 has 14 amino acids. Germline assignment: CDR1 KGHDR and CDR2 SFDVKD. The CDR3, as DNA: TGTGCCACCAGTGATTTTAGCGACAGCTGCGAGCAGTACTTC. Encoded protein: CATSDFSDSCEQYF.

This clonotype was found many times. The genes are TRBV2 and TRBJ2-3; no definite D call. Looked up from germline, CDR1 is SNHLY and CDR2 is FYNNEI. The V end lost 6 bases, the J end lost 2 bases, and 12 bases lay between the germline ends. There are 14 residues in the CDR3. The CDR3 nucleotides read TGTGCCAGCAGCCCCCTGGTAGCCACAGATACGCAGTATTTT. Amino acids: CASSPLVATDTQYF.

Points on this clonotype: A much larger clone differs from this one at a single base, so this may be a read error. The chain combines TRBV24-1 with TRBJ1-2; D is unresolved. CDR1 and CDR2 from the germline V gene are KGHDR and SFDVKD. V lost 6 bases to trimming and J lost 0 bases, with 10 bases between them. This CDR3 is built from 14 residues. CDR3 coding DNA: TGTGCCACCAGTTATGATCCAGCTAACTATGGCTACACCTTC. As protein: CATSYDPANYGYTF.

This clonotype has at least ten counts. The chain combines TRBV9 with TRBJ2-1, with D possibly being TRBD2 (6 bases). Germline V gene data show CDR1 as SGDLS and CDR2 as YYNGEE. Between the trimmed V and J ends, which lost 0 bases and 2 bases, there was a span of 9 bases. The length of the CDR3 is 15 residues. As DNA, the CDR3 is TGTGCCAGCAGCGTAGTGGGGGGAACCTACAATGAGCAGTTCTTC. It specifies CASSVVGGTYNEQFF.

The chain recombines TRBV7-6 with TRBJ2-7; 13 nucleotides line up with TRBD2. In germline, CDR1 is SGHVS, CDR2 FNYEAQ. The CDR3 length is 16 residues. V was pared by 2 bases and J by 3 bases, with 4 bases of the junction left unmatched. The CDR3 protein is CASSLRGLAGDYEQYF. In nucleotides, the CDR3 is TGTGCCAGCAGCTTACGAGGACTAGCGGGGGACTACGAGCAGTACTTC.

As regards this clonotype: It may be a read error: a sequence one base away is much more abundant. The chain recombines TRBV5-1 with TRBJ2-1, with D possibly TRBD2 on 5 matching bases. Trimming took 6 bases from V and 8 from J, leaving 21 bases between them. CDR1 SGHRS and CDR2 YFSETQ come from the germline V gene. CDR3 size: 15 residues. As DNA, the CDR3 is TGCGCCAGCATCCCGCCTTCGAGCGGAGTGCATGAGCAGTTCTTC. Amino acid sequence: CASIPPSSGVHEQFF.

In this sample, this clonotype turned up many times. The gene calls are TRBV20-1 and TRBJ2-3, with D possibly TRBD1 on 5 matching bases. Looked up from germline, CDR1 is DFQATT and CDR2 is SNEGSKA (reference sequence). With 2 bases removed from V and 0 bases from J, the gap between germline ends came to 12 bases. The CDR3 has 15 amino acids. The CDR3 sequence: CSARRTRSSTDTQYF. CDR3 coding DNA: TGCAGTGCTAGACGGACACGCTCTAGCACAGATACGCAGTATTTT.

This clonotype came up many times. In DNA, the CDR3 is TGTGCCAGCAGCTTATCGGCTCAGGGAGGGTCCGAGCAGTACTTC. The encoded protein is CASSLSAQGGSEQYF. The chain links TRBV7-9 to TRBJ2-7, with 7 nucleotides matching TRBD2. CDR1 and CDR2 (germline): SEHNR, FQNEAQ (reference sequence). The CDR3 contains 15 residues. V shed 2 bases, J shed 6 bases, and the junction held 10 bases outside the gene matches.

This chain connects TRBV6-5 to TRBJ1-1; 7 bases match TRBD1. The CDR3 extends over 15 amino acids. V dropped 0 bases and J dropped 5; count of bases not matched to a gene: 6. CDR1 and CDR2 (germline): MNHEY, SVGAGI. CDR3 sequence: CASSYSRQGGTEAFF. CDR3 nucleotide sequence: TGTGCCAGCAGTTACTCACGACAGGGTGGAACTGAAGCTTTCTTT.

This clonotype was detected ten times or more. The chain couples TRBV20-1 to TRBJ2-7; 12 bases are a match to TRBD2. Germline CDR1 reads DFQATT; CDR2 reads SNEGSKA (reference sequence). V shed 3 bases, J shed 6 bases, and the junction held 15 bases outside the gene matches. The CDR3 sequence is 17 residues long. This CDR3 reads CSARASLAGGGLFEQYF. CDR3 nucleotides: TGCAGTGCTAGGGCTAGTCTAGCGGGAGGGGGTTTGTTCGAGCAGTACTTC.

In regard to this clonotype: A read error is possible here, since a much larger clone lies one base away. The gene calls are TRBV10-3 and TRBJ1-3; possibly TRBD1 for D (5 bases). Germline-derived CDR1 and CDR2 are ENHRY and SYGVKD. The CDR3 loop spans 14 amino acids. V lost 7 bases and J 0 bases, leaving 10 bases between the germline ends. The CDR3 DNA follows: TGTGCCATCACCGAGACAGACTCTGGAAACACCATATATTTT. It yields the protein CAITETDSGNTIYF.